This is a list of T cell receptor beta chains from one sample in a study of blood T cells in healthy people across ages. TCRdb called the 5' RACE reads again in MiXCR, with one record for every CDR3 protein. This sample has about 640,000 distinct CDR3 sequences; 58% occur once, and the top ten carry approximately 40%. Sequencing was done on a sample of blood. Receptors were obtained from a man aged 55-75 years in good health. CDR3s include the opening cysteine and the closing phenylalanine or tryptophan. D genes are given only for firm matches. The size of a clone is reported for some rows only, either as once, few or many, or as a class for expanded clones.

J gene	V gene	clone size	D gene	CDR3 DNA	CDR3 protein
TRBJ1-3	TRBV20-1	NA	NA	TGCAGCGCTAGGGCTTTCGGGAACTCTGGAAACACCATATATTTT	CSARAFGNSGNTIYF
TRBJ2-7	TRBV6-5	NA	NA	TGTGCCAGCAGTTACTCTTGGCAGGTTCCCTACGAGCAGTACTTC	CASSYSWQVPYEQYF
TRBJ1-2	TRBV12-3/TRBV12-4	NA	TRBD1	TGTGCCAGCAGTTCAAGACAGGGGGCTGACTATGGCTACACCTTC	CASSSRQGADYGYTF
TRBJ2-5	TRBV29-1	NA	TRBD1	TGCAGCGTCCCCGACAGGGGTGGAGAGACCCAGTACTTC	CSVPDRGGETQYF
TRBJ2-5	TRBV20-1	once	NA	TGCAGTGCTAGAGCAGGGCTTTCAGAGACCCAGTACTTC	CSARAGLSETQYF
TRBJ2-3	TRBV6-5	NA	NA	TGTGCCAGCACCGGTTCACCAGATACGCAGTATTTT	CASTGSPDTQYF
TRBJ2-3	TRBV5-1	NA	TRBD2	TGCGCCAGCAGCTTCCAAGCGGGGTCATCAGATACGCAGTATTTT	CASSFQAGSSDTQYF
TRBJ2-7	TRBV25-1	once	NA	TGTGCCAGCAGTGATTATGGACACTCCTACGAGCAGTACTTC	CASSDYGHSYEQYF
TRBJ2-7	TRBV20-1	NA	NA	TGCAGTGCCCCCCGGGGGGCGGGGGACAATGAGCAGTACTTC	CSAPRGAGDNEQYF
TRBJ1-2	TRBV3-1	NA	NA	TGTGCCAGCAGCCCATCGGCGGGCGACTATGGCTACACCTTC	CASSPSAGDYGYTF
TRBJ1-2	TRBV20-1	many	TRBD1	TGCAGTGCTAGGGGGGACAGGGAGAACTATGGCTACACCTTC	CSARGDRENYGYTF
TRBJ2-7	TRBV20-1	NA	NA	TGCAGTGCTAGCCTCGTGACAGGCTACGAGCAGTACTTC	CSASLVTGYEQYF
TRBJ2-2	TRBV11-2	NA	TRBD2	TGTGCCAGCAGCATGAGCGGGGGGAACACCGGGGAGCTGTTTTTT	CASSMSGGNTGELFF
TRBJ2-2	TRBV11-2	NA	NA	TGTGCCAGCAGCCTTCGCCCGGGCCAATCCACCGGGGAGCTGTTTTTT	CASSLRPGQSTGELFF
TRBJ1-2	TRBV7-9	once	NA	TGTGCCAGCAGCTCGGACAGATTTAACTATGGCTACACCTTC	CASSSDRFNYGYTF
TRBJ2-5	TRBV3-1	NA	NA	TGTGCCAGCAGCCAAGGCGGCAGAGGCCCCTGGGAGACCCAGTACTTC	CASSQGGRGPWETQYF